The sequence of this T cell receptor beta chain was determined in a study of CD8 T cells in ankylosing spondylitis. In making TCR beta libraries, quantitative 5'-RACE with molecular barcodes was used. TCRdb called the 5' RACE reads again in MiXCR, with one record for every CDR3 protein. The table lists about 240,000 distinct CDR3 sequences, 7.5% to 9% of them singletons, with under 7.5% in the top ten. Per the germline V gene, CDR1 is SGHRS and CDR2 is YFSETQ. The CDR3 extends over 14 amino acids. V was clipped by 3 bases and J by 12 bases; unmatched bases: 8. There are many counts of this clonotype. The sample comprised blood, either unsorted or a sorted T cell fraction (not recorded which). The chain has TRBV5-1 and TRBJ1-6; 8 bases agree with TRBD1. This clonotype was obtained from a male donor with ankylosing spondylitis or in good health (not recorded which). CDR3 sequence: CASSWTGTGEPLHF. Here the CDR3 DNA reads TGCGCCAGCAGCTGGACCGGGACAGGTGAACCCCTCCACTTT.